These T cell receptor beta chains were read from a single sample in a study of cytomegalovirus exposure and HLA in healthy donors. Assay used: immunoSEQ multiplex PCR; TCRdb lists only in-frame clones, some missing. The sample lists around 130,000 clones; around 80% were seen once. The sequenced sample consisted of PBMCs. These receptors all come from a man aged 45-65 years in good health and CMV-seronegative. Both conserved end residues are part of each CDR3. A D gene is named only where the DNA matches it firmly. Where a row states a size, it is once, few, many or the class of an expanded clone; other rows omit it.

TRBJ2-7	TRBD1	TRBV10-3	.	TGTGCCATCAGTGATCAGGACAGGGGGTTCACCGAGCAGTACTTC	CAISDQDRGFTEQYF
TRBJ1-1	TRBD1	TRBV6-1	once	TGTGCCAGCAGTGACACCGGGACAGGGGTATTGGACACTGAAGCTTTCTTT	CASSDTGTGVLDTEAFF
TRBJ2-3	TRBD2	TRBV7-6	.	TGTGCCAGCAGCGAAGCAGTAGGTAGCGGGGGGTTCCAAGATACGCAGTATTTT	CASSEAVGSGGFQDTQYF
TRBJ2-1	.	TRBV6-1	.	TGTGCCAGCAGTGGGCGGGGCTCCTACAATGAGCAGTTCTTC	CASSGRGSYNEQFF
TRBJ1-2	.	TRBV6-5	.	TGTGCCAGCAGCGGACAGAATGAGTATGGCTACACCTTC	CASSGQNEYGYTF
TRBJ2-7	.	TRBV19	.	TGTGCCAGTAGTCCTCTGACAGGCTCCTACGAGCAGTACTTC	CASSPLTGSYEQYF
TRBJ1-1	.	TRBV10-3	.	TGTGCCATCTCGACGACAGGGAACACTGAAGCTTTCTTT	CAISTTGNTEAFF
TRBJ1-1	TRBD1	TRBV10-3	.	TGTGCCATCAGTGAGGAAACAGGGGGCCCGAACACTGAAGCTTTCTTT	CAISEETGGPNTEAFF
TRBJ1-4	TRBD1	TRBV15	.	TGTGCCACCAGCAGAGTCGAGTGGCCCTCCTTAGGACAGGGTTATGAAAAACTGTTTTTT	CATSRVEWPSLGQGYEKLFF
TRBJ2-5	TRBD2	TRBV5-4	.	TGTGCCAGCAGCTTGGGGGGAGCGGGGGGGCCCCAAGAGACCCAGTACTTC	CASSLGGAGGPQETQYF
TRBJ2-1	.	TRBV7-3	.	TGTGCCAGCAGCTTAACGCCAGAAGGGGCGTACAATGAGCAGTTCTTC	CASSLTPEGAYNEQFF
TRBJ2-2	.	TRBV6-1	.	TGTGCCAGCAGTTTAGCCGATCGGTACACCGGGGAGCTGTTTTTT	CASSLADRYTGELFF
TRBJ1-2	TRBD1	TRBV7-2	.	TGTGCCAGCAGTGAAGGGACAGGATATTATGGCTACACCTTC	CASSEGTGYYGYTF
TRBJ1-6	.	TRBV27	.	TGTGCCAGCAGGGATACAGGGTATCTGTATAATTCACCCCTCCACTTT	CASRDTGYLYNSPLHF
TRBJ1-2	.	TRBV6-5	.	TGTGCCAGCAGTTACTACGGGGGGCAGGGCTACACCTTC	CASSYYGGQGYTF
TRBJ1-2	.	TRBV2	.	TGTGCCAGCAGTGAAGGTCTGGGCTACTATGGCTACACCTTC	CASSEGLGYYGYTF
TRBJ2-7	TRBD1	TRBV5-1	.	TGCGCCAGCAGCTTTCGGACAGGGGAACGCTACGAGCAGTACTTC	CASSFRTGERYEQYF
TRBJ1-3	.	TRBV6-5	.	TGTGCCAGCAGTTACTCGAATCGGCAGGGATGGAACACCATATATTTT	CASSYSNRQGWNTIYF
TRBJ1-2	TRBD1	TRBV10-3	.	TGTGCCATCAACCGGGACAGGGGAGGGTCTGGCTACACCTTC	CAINRDRGGSGYTF
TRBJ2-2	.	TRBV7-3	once	TGTGCCAGCAGCGCGAACCCCGGGACACTGAACACCGGGGAGCTGTTTTTT	CASSANPGTLNTGELFF
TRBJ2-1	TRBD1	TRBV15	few	TGTGCCACCAGCAGAGATATTTCCGGGACAGGGTTAAACAATGAGCAGTTCTTC	CATSRDISGTGLNNEQFF
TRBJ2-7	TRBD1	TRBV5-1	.	TGCGCCAGCAGCTCGACAGGGTACGAGCAGTACTTC	CASSSTGYEQYF
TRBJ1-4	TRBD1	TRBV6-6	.	TGTGCCAGCAGCGCAGGGGGCGCCGATGAAAAACTGTTTTTT	CASSAGGADEKLFF
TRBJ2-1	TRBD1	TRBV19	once	TGTGCCAGTAGTATTGGGGACAGGGGCATCAATGAGCAGTTCTTC	CASSIGDRGINEQFF
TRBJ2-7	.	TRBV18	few	TGTGCCAGCTCACCCACAGGCGTCGACTCCGAGCAGTACTTC	CASSPTGVDSEQYF
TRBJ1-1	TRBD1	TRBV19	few	TGTGCCAGTAGTATGGACAGGGACACTGAAGCTTTCTTT	CASSMDRDTEAFF
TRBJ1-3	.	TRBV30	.	TGTGCCTGGACAGTTGCTGGAAACACCATATATTTT	CAWTVAGNTIYF
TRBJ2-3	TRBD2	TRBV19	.	TGTGCCAGTAGTACCCTAGCGGGCAATGGGGCAGATACGCAGTATTTT	CASSTLAGNGADTQYF
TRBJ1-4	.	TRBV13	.	TGTGCCAGCAGCGCCGGACAGTTTGCAACTAATGAAAAACTGTTTTTT	CASSAGQFATNEKLFF
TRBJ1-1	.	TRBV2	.	TGTGCCAGCAGGCCAGAAATCACTGAAGCTTTCTTT	CASRPEITEAFF
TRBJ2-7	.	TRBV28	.	TGTGCCAGCAGTCCTCCCTGGGGAGGCCCAAGCTCCTACGAGCAGTACTTC	CASSPPWGGPSSYEQYF
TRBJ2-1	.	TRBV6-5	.	TGTGCCAGCAGTTACGTGGAGGGGGCCGGTGAGCAGTTCTTC	CASSYVEGAGEQFF
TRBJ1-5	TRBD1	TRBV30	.	TGTGCCTGGAGTGTCGGGACAGTCGGCAATCAGCCCCAGCATTTT	CAWSVGTVGNQPQHF
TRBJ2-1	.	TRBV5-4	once	TGTGCCAGCAGCTCAGGGCAGGGGTCAGATGAGCAGTTCTTC	CASSSGQGSDEQFF
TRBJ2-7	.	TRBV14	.	TGTGCCAGCAGCCAAGAGCCCGGGGGTTCCTCCTACGAGCAGTACTTC	CASSQEPGGSSYEQYF
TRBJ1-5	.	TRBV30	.	TGTGCCTGGACCCGCCAGAGCAATCAGCCCCAGCATTTT	CAWTRQSNQPQHF
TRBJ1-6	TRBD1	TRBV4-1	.	TGCGCCAGCAGCCAAGACGTGACAGGGTTCTCACCCCTCCACTTT	CASSQDVTGFSPLHF
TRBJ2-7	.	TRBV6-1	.	TGTGCCAGCAAGGTGGGGGGAGGATCCTACGAGCAGTACTTC	CASKVGGGSYEQYF
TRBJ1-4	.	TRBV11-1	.	TGTGCCAGCAAAGCGGGGCAGAATGAAAAACTGTTTTTT	CASKAGQNEKLFF
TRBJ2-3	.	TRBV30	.	TGTGCCTGGAGTGTCCGGACAGTGAAGGGGACAGATACGCAGTATTTT	CAWSVRTVKGTDTQYF
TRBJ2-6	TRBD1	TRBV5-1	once	TGCGCCAGCAGCTTTGCTGCAGGGGGAACGTCTGGGGCCAACGTCCTGACTTTC	CASSFAAGGTSGANVLTF
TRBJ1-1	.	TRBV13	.	TGTGCCAGCAGCTTAGGCCGGGACTTAGAAGCTTTCTTT	CASSLGRDLEAFF
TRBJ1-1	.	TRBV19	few	TGTGCCAGCCACCTGGCGGGGGGCTACACTGAAGCTTTCTTT	CASHLAGGYTEAFF
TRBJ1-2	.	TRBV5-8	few	TGTGCCAGCATCTTGACTCTGGCGGGCGGCTACACCTTC	CASILTLAGGYTF
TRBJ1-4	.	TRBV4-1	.	TGCGCCAGCAGCCAAGATAGGGCCCTCGGGGTTGCAACTAATGAAAAACTGTTTTTT	CASSQDRALGVATNEKLFF